The clone carrying this T cell receptor beta chain was counted only a few times. Its antigen is not identified. This sample was taken from a study of CD8+ T cells in alopecia areata. Regarding the study as a whole: In patients, TCRs were shared less clearly than in mice, and HLA may possibly be involved.

cDNA prepared by RNA extraction and subsequent reverse transcription served as the template for sequencing. The assay was immunoSEQ multiplex PCR, and TCRdb's table has in-frame clones only and misses some. In the table there are 150,000 to 200,000 clones, 50% to 60% of which are singletons. The V end lost 1 base, the J end lost 5 bases, and 9 bases lay between the germline ends. There are 14 residues in the CDR3. J is TRBJ1-5 and V is TRBV23-1; D unresolved. TRBV23-1 is placed among ORFs of uncertain function. Material for sequencing was CD4+ T cells sorted from blood. The TCR originated in a human donor in good health. CDR3 loop: CASSQLKVDQPQHF. The CDR3 DNA follows: TGCGCCAGCAGTCAATTAAAAGTGGATCAGCCCCAGCATTTT.